This TCR beta chain is drawn from a study of regulatory dendritic cells for organ transplantation. Findings and limits, study-wide: The authors noted considerable between-person heterogeneity in alloreactive memory CD8+ cells.

V lost 4 bases and J lost 7, with 11 bases in between. The CDR3 sequence is 12 residues long. The germline gives CDR1 SQVTM, CDR2 ANQGSEA. Allogeneic regulatory or mature dendritic cells were co-cultured for less than 6 days with CFSE-labeled sorted T cells at 1:10. As concerns this clone: As yet, its antigen is unknown.

TCRdb keeps only in-frame clones here, not all; method: immunoSEQ multiplex PCR. The sample contains 4,000 or so clones, 71% of which appear only once. Sequencing was performed on memory CD8+ T cells from blood cultured with dendritic cells. Subset described: CD45RO+ memory T cells. The chain employs TRBV29-1 and TRBJ2-4; the D is unclear. This TCR was recovered from a human donor in good health. CDR3 in amino acids: CSVVHQENIQYF. The CDR3 DNA sequence: TGCAGCGTTGTCCACCAGGAGAACATTCAGTACTTC.